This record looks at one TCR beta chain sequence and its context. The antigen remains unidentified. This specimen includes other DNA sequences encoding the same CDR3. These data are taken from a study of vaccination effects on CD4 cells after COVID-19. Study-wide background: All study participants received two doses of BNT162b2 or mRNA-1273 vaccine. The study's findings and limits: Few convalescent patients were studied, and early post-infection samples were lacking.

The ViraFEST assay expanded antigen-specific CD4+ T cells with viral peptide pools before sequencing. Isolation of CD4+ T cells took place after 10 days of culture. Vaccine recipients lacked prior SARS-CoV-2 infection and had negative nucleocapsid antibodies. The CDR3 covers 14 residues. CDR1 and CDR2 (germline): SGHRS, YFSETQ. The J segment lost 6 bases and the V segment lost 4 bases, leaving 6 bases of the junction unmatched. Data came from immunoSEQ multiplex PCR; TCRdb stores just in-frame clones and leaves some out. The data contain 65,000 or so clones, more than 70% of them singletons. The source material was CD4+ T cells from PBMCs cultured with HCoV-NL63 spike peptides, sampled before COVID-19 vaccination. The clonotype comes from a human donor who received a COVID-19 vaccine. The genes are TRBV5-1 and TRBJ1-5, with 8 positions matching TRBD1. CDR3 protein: CASSPQGAGQPQHF. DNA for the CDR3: TGCGCCAGCAGCCCGCAGGGGGCAGGTCAGCCCCAGCATTTT. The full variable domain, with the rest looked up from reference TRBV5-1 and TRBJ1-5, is KAGVTQTPRYLIKTRGQQVTLSCSPISGHRSVSWYQQTPGQGLQFLFEYFSETQRNKGNFPGRFSGRQFSNSRSEMNVSTLELGDSALYLCASSPQGAGQPQHFGDGTRLSIL.